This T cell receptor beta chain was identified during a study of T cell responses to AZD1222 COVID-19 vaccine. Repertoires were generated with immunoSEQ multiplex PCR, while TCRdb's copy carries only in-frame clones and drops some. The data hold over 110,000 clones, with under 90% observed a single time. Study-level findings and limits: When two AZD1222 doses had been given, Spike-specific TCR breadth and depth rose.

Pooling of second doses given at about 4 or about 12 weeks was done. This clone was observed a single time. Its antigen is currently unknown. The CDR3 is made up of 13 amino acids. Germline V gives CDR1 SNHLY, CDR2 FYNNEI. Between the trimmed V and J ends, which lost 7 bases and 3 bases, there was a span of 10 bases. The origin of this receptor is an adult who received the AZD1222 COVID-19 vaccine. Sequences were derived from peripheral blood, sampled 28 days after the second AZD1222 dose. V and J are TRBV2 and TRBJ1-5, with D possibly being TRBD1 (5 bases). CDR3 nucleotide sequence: TGTGCCAGCACACCGGACATCAATCAGCCCCAGCATTTT. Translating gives CASTPDINQPQHF.